The clone carrying this T cell receptor (beta chain) was found once. Repertoires were generated with immunoSEQ multiplex PCR, while TCRdb's copy carries only in-frame clones and drops some. This sample has approximately 1.5 million clones, with approximately 98% found just once. Naive CD45RA+ and memory CD45RA-negative subsets were split from CD4+ cells. The CDR3 sequence is 15 residues long. Germline V gene lookup returns CDR1 SGHTA and CDR2 FQGNSA. V dropped 3 bases and J dropped 4; count of bases not matched to a gene: 5. The sample originates from a study of shared clonotypes between healthy human individuals. At the level of the study: With ages of 18 to 49, the donors were a couple of women and a few men.

The sequencing sample was made of naive CD4+ T cells sorted from blood. Subset noted: CD45RA+ positively selected. V is TRBV7-2 and J is TRBJ2-3; TRBD2 agrees at 9 bases. This clonotype was sampled from a man aged 25-45 years in good health. The CDR3 region is CASSLGGGRADTQYF. As DNA, the CDR3 is TGTGCCAGCAGCTTGGGCGGCGGGAGGGCAGATACGCAGTATTTT.